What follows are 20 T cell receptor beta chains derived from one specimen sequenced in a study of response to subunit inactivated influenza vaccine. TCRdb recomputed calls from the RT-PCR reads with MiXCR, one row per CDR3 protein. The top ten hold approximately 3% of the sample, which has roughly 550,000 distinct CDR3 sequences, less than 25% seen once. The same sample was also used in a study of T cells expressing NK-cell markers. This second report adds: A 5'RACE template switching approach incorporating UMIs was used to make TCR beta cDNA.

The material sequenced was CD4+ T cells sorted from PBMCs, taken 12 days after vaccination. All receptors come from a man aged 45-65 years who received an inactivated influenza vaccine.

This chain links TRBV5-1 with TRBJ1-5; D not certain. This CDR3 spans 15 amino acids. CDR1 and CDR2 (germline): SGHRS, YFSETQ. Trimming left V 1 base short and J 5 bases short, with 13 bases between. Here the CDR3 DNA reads TGCGCCAGCAGCTTGTGGTCCGGGGAGGATCAGCCCCAGCATTTT. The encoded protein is CASSLWSGEDQPQHF.

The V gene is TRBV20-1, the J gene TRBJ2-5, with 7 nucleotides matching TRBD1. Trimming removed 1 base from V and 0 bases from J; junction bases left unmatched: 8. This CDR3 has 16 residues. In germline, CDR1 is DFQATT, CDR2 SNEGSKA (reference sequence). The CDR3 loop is CSARATTGRYQETQYF. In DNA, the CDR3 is TGCAGTGCTAGAGCCACGACAGGGCGGTACCAAGAGACCCAGTACTTC.

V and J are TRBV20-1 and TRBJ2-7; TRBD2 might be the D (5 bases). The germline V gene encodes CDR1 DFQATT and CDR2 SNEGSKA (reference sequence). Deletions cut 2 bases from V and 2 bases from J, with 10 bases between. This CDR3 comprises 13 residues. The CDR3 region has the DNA TGCAGTGCTAGAAGGTCGGGGACCTACGAGCAGTACTTC. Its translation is CSARRSGTYEQYF.

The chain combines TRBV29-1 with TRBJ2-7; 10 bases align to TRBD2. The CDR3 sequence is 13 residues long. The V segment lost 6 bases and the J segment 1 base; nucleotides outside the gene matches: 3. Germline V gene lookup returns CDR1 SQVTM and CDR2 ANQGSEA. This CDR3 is CSVGTSASYEQYF. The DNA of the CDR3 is TGCAGCGTGGGGACTAGCGCTTCCTACGAGCAGTACTTC.

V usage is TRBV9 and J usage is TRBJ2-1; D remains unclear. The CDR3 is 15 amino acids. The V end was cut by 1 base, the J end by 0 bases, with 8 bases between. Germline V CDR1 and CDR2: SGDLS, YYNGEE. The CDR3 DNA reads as TGTGCCAGCAGCGTAACAGCGAGCTCCTACAATGAGCAGTTCTTC. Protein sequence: CASSVTASSYNEQFF.

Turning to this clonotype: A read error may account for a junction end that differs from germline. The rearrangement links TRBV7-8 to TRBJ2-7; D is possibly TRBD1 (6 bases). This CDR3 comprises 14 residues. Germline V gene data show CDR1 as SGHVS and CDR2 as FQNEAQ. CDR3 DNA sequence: TGTGCCTGCAGCTTAGATACAGGGACCTACGAGCAGTACTTC. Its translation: CACSLDTGTYEQYF. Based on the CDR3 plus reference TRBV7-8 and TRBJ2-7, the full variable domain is GAGVSQSPRYKVAKRGQDVALRCDPISGHVSLFWYQQALGQGPEFLTYFQNEAQLDKSGLPSDRFFAERPEGSVSTLKIQRTQQEDSAVYLCACSLDTGTYEQYFGPGTRLTVT.

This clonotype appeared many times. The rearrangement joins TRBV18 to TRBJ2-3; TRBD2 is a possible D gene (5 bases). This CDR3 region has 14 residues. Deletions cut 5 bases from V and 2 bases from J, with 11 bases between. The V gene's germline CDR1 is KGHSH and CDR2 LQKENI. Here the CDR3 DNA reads TGTGCCAGCTCAAAGGGAGTGAACACAGATACGCAGTATTTT. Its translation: CASSKGVNTDTQYF.

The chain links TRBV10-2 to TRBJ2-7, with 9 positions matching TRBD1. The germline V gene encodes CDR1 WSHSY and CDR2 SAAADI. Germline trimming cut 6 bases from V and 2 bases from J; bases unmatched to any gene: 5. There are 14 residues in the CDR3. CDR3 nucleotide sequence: TGCGCCAGCAGGGGACAGGGTACCCCCTACGAGCAGTACTTC. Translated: CASRGQGTPYEQYF.

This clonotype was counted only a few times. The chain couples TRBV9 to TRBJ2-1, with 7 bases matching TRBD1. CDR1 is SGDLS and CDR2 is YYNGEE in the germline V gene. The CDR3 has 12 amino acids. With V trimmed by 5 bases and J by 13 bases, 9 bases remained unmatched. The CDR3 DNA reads TGTGCCAGCAGGGGAGACAGGGACGTTCAGTTCTTC. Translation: CASRGDRDVQFF.

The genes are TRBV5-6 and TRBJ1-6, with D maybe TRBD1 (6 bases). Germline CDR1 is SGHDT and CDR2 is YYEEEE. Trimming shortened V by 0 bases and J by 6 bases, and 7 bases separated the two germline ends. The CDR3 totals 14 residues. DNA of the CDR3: TGTGCCAGCAGCTTGGTACAGGGTAATTCACCCCTCCACTTT. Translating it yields CASSLVQGNSPLHF.

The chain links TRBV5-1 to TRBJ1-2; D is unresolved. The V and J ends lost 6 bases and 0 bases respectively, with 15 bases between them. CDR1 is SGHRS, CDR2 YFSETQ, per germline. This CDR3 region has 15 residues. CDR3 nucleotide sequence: TGCGCCAGCAAATGGAGCGACCACTCTAACTATGGCTACACCTTC. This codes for CASKWSDHSNYGYTF. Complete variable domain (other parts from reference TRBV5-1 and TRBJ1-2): KAGVTQTPRYLIKTRGQQVTLSCSPISGHRSVSWYQQTPGQGLQFLFEYFSETQRNKGNFPGRFSGRQFSNSRSEMNVSTLELGDSALYLCASKWSDHSNYGYTFGSGTRLTVV.

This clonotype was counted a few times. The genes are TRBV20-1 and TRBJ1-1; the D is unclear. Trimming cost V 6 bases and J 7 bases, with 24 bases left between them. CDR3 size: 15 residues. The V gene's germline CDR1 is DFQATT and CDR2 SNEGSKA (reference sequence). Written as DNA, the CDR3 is TGCAGTGCCAGAATTTTAGTTGCGGGCTCGGGTGAAGCTTTCTTT. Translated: CSARILVAGSGEAFF.

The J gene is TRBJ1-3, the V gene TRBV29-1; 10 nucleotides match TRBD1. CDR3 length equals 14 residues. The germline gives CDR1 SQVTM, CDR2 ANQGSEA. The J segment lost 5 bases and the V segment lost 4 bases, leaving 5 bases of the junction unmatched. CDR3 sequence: CSVAGQGSRNTIYF. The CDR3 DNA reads TGCAGCGTTGCGGGACAGGGGAGCAGAAACACCATATATTTT.

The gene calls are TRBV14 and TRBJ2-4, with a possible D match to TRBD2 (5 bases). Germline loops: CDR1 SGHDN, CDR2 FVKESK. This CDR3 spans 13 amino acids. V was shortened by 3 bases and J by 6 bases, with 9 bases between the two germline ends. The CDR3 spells CASSQADLNIQYF. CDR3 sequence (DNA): TGTGCCAGCAGCCAGGCGGACTTAAACATTCAGTACTTC.

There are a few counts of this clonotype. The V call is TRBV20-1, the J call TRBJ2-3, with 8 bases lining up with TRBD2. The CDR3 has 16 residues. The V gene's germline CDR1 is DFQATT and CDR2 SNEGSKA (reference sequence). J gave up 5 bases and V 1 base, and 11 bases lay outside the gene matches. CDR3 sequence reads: CSARVGLAGPVDTQYF. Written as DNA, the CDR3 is TGCAGTGCTAGAGTTGGGTTAGCGGGACCCGTAGATACGCAGTATTTT.

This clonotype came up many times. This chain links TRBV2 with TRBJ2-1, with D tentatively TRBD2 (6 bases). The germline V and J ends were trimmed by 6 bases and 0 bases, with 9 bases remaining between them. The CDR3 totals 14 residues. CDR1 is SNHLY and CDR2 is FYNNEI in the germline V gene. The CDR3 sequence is CASRWGDSYNEQFF. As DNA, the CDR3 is TGTGCCAGCAGGTGGGGGGACTCCTACAATGAGCAGTTCTTC.

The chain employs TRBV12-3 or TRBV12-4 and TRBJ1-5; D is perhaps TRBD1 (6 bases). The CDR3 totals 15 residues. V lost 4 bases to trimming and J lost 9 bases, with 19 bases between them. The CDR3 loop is CASSSQGDPGLPQHF. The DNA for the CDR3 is TGTGCCAGCAGTTCACAGGGCGATCCGGGGTTGCCCCAGCATTTT.

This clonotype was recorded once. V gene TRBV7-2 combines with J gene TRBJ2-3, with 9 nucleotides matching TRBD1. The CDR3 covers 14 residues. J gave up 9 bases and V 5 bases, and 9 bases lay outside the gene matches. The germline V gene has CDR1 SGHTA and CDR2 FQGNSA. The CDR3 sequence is CASSGTGWGTTQYF. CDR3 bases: TGTGCCAGCAGCGGGACAGGGTGGGGGACAACGCAGTATTTT.

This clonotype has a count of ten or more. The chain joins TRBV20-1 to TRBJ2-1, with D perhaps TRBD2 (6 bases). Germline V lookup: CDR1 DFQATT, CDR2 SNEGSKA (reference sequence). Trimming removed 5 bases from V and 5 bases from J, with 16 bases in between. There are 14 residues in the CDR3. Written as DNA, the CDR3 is TGCAGTGCTTACCGACTAGAACGGAACAATGAGCAGTTCTTC. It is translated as CSAYRLERNNEQFF.

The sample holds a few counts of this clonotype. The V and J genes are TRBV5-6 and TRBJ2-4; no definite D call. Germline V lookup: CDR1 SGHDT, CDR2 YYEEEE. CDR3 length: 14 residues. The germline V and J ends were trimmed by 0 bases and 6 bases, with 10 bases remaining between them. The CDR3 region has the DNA TGTGCCAGCAGCTTGGGGGTTGTCGGAAACATTCAGTACTTC. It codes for CASSLGVVGNIQYF.